The next 20 T cell receptor beta chains were all read from a single sample in a study of CD8 T cell repertoires and HIV-1 epitope variants. TCRdb keeps only in-frame clones here, not all; method: immunoSEQ multiplex PCR. The sample shows tens of thousands of clones, almost 75% of them seen only once. The sequenced sample was uncultured baseline CD8+ T cells from peripheral blood mononuclear cells (PBMCs). Receptors originate from a male donor with HIV.

This clone was recorded once. The gene calls are TRBV30 and TRBJ2-7, with 14 bases aligning to TRBD2. The CDR3 covers 17 residues. From germline, CDR1 is GTSNPN and CDR2 SVGIG (reference sequence). J gave up 5 bases and V 8 bases, and 17 bases lay outside the gene matches. CDR3 residues: CAAFWTSGGPSPNEQYF. In DNA, the CDR3 is TGTGCCGCGTTTTGGACTAGCGGGGGGCCATCCCCTAACGAGCAGTACTTC. Full variable domain (remainder filled in from reference TRBV30 and TRBJ2-7): SQTIHQWPATLVQPVGSPLSLECTVEGTSNPNLYWYRQAAGRGLQLLFYSVGIGQISSEVPQNLSASRPQDRQFILSSKKLLLSDSGFYLCAAFWTSGGPSPNEQYFGPGTRLTVT.

The chain recombines TRBV6-5 with TRBJ1-2, with 7 bases that match TRBD1. Germline V lookup: CDR1 MNHEY, CDR2 SVGAGI. Trimming cost V 6 bases and J 9 bases; bases outside gene matches: 7. This CDR3 is built from 12 residues. CDR3 sequence (DNA): TGTGCCAGCAGGGAAACAGGGGATAGCTACACCTTC. Translating gives CASRETGDSYTF.

The CDR3 is CASSIEGQGYQPQHF. DNA for the CDR3: TGTGCCAGCAGTATAGAGGGACAGGGATATCAGCCCCAGCATTTT. The V call is TRBV7-2, the J call TRBJ1-5, with 9 bases identical to TRBD1. The CDR3 length is 15 residues. The V segment lost 6 bases and the J segment 5 bases; nucleotides outside the gene matches: 8. Germline CDR1 reads SGHTA; CDR2 reads FQGNSA.

This chain uses TRBV7-3 with TRBJ2-7; 9 positions agree with TRBD2. This CDR3 contains 15 residues. Germline trimming cut 1 base from V and 6 bases from J; bases unmatched to any gene: 7. Germline V CDR1 and CDR2: SGHTA, FQGTGA. The CDR3, as DNA: TGTGCCAGCAGCTTAATCCTAGCGGGGTTTGGCGAGCAGTACTTC. It yields the protein CASSLILAGFGEQYF.

This clone was found once. This rearrangement joins TRBV29-1 to TRBJ1-2; D may be TRBD1 (6 bases). The V gene's germline CDR1 is SQVTM and CDR2 ANQGSEA. There are 14 residues in the CDR3. V was trimmed by 0 bases and J by 7 bases, leaving 15 bases between them. CDR3 nucleotides: TGCAGCGTTGAAGAAGCGCAGGGGCGGATTGGCTACACCTTC. Its translation: CSVEEAQGRIGYTF.

This clone was detected only once. The chain has TRBV5-1 and TRBJ1-1; D is unresolved. The CDR3 covers 13 residues. Trimming took 1 base from V and 3 from J, leaving 7 bases between them. Germline V lookup: CDR1 SGHRS, CDR2 YFSETQ. CDR3 region: CASSLNVDTEAFF. CDR3 coding DNA: TGCGCCAGCAGCTTGAATGTAGACACTGAAGCTTTCTTT.

This chain links TRBV4-1 with TRBJ2-3; D gene ambiguous. CDR3 length: 17 amino acids. Germline CDR1 and CDR2: MGHRA and YSYEKL. The V end was cut by 3 bases, the J end by 0 bases, with 16 bases between. Here the CDR3 reads CASSHDGRLLSTDTQYF. In nucleotides, the CDR3 is TGCGCCAGCAGCCATGATGGGCGGCTACTCAGCACAGATACGCAGTATTTT.

CDR3 in amino acids: CASSSERLSGNTIYF. In DNA form, the CDR3 reads TGTGCCAGCAGCTCAGAGAGACTCTCTGGAAACACCATATATTTT. V is TRBV7-8 and J is TRBJ1-3; D unresolved. The CDR3 loop spans 15 amino acids. With 4 bases removed from V and 0 bases from J, the gap between germline ends came to 10 bases. Germline V gene data show CDR1 as SGHVS and CDR2 as FQNEAQ.

The V gene is TRBV11-1, the J gene TRBJ1-6; D gene ambiguous. This CDR3 spans 14 amino acids. The germline V gene has CDR1 SGHAT and CDR2 FQDESV (reference sequence). Trimming took 2 bases from V and 9 from J, leaving 11 bases between them. CDR3 coding DNA: TGTGCCAGCAGCTTACGATTGCGCGGTTCACCCCTCCACTTT. It codes for CASSLRLRGSPLHF.

The V call is TRBV28, the J call TRBJ1-2; D gene uncertain. This CDR3 spans 13 amino acids. Germline assignment: CDR1 MDHEN and CDR2 SYDVKM. V gave up 7 bases and J gave up 2 bases, with 11 bases separating them. The CDR3 nucleotides are TGTGCCAGCACCTCCGGGGTGAACTATGGCTACACCTTC. This translates into CASTSGVNYGYTF.

The chain links TRBV7-8 to TRBJ2-1; 7 nucleotides agree with TRBD1. The CDR3 runs 17 residues. J gave up 1 base and V 5 bases, and 11 bases lay outside the gene matches. The V gene's germline CDR1 is SGHVS and CDR2 FQNEAQ. The CDR3 DNA follows: TGTGCCAGCAGCGATCACCCCGGGACAGCATCCTACAATGAGCAGTTCTTC. Translation gives CASSDHPGTASYNEQFF. Full variable domain (missing parts from reference TRBV7-8 and TRBJ2-1): GAGVSQSPRYKVAKRGQDVALRCDPISGHVSLFWYQQALGQGPEFLTYFQNEAQLDKSGLPSDRFFAERPEGSVSTLKIQRTQQEDSAVYLCASSDHPGTASYNEQFFGPGTRLTVL.

The chain recombines TRBV9 with TRBJ2-7; weak D call: TRBD2 (6 bases). The germline V gene encodes CDR1 SGDLS and CDR2 YYNGEE. V was shortened by 4 bases and J by 2 bases, with 19 bases between the two germline ends. The CDR3 spans 16 residues. The CDR3 DNA is TGTGCCAGCAGCACGTCCGGGACTCCCCCTCCCTACGAGCAGTACTTC. Its translation: CASSTSGTPPPYEQYF. Drawing the rest from reference TRBV9 and TRBJ2-7, the complete variable domain is DSGVTQTPKHLITATGQRVTLRCSPRSGDLSVYWYQQSLDQGLQFLIQYYNGEERAKGNILERFSAQQFPDLHSELNLSSLELGDSALYFCASSTSGTPPPYEQYFGPGTRLTVT.

This chain joins TRBV19 and TRBJ1-2; no firm D call. Germline V gene sequence: CDR1 LNHDA, CDR2 SQIVND (reference sequence). V lost 4 bases and J lost 0, with 9 bases in between. The CDR3 loop spans 14 amino acids. The CDR3 region has the DNA TGTGCCAGTAGTAGGTCGACTGCTAACTATGGCTACACCTTC. Amino acid sequence: CASSRSTANYGYTF.

The V call is TRBV6-1, the J call TRBJ1-5; 7 nucleotides align to TRBD1. The germline gives CDR1 MNHNS, CDR2 SASEGT. The length of the CDR3 is 16 residues. The ends lost 4 bases at V and 11 bases at J; junction bases unmatched: 17. CDR3 in amino acids: CASSGRWTGAESAQHF. Written as DNA, the CDR3 is TGTGCCAGCAGTGGCCGATGGACAGGTGCCGAATCGGCCCAGCATTTT.

This clone showed up just once. The chain combines TRBV7-9 with TRBJ2-2, with 7 bases identical to TRBD1. V lost 2 bases and J lost 0; bases outside the gene matches: 3. In germline, CDR1 is SEHNR, CDR2 FQNEAQ (reference sequence). The CDR3 has 16 residues. The CDR3 spells CASSLLGQANTGELFF. In nucleotides, the CDR3 is TGTGCCAGCAGCTTACTAGGACAGGCGAACACCGGGGAGCTGTTTTTT.

V gene TRBV6-1 combines with J gene TRBJ2-2, with a possible D match to TRBD1 (6 bases). The CDR3 extends over 14 amino acids. V dropped 7 bases and J dropped 1 base, with 10 bases sitting between them. Germline V lookup: CDR1 MNHNS, CDR2 SASEGT. The CDR3 DNA sequence: TGTGCCAGCAAGTTGGGACAGAACACCGGGGAGCTGTTTTTT. It encodes CASKLGQNTGELFF.

The V gene is TRBV2, the J gene TRBJ2-7; a weak D match, TRBD2 (5 bases). Germline loops: CDR1 SNHLY, CDR2 FYNNEI. V lost 4 bases to trimming and J lost 0 bases, with 10 bases between them. This CDR3 is 14 amino acids long. The CDR3 DNA reads as TGTGCCAGCAGTGTTCTGAGCGGCTCCTACGAGCAGTACTTC. Protein product: CASSVLSGSYEQYF.

This chain joins TRBV5-1 and TRBJ2-5; tentatively, D is TRBD1 or TRBD2 (6 bases each). This CDR3 comprises 11 residues. From germline, CDR1 is SGHRS and CDR2 YFSETQ. V was clipped by 7 bases and J by 4 bases, with 8 bases between them. The chain's CDR3 is CASWGAETQYF. The DNA for the CDR3 is TGCGCCAGCTGGGGGGCAGAGACCCAGTACTTC.

This chain joins TRBV11-2 and TRBJ1-4; 8 positions agree with TRBD1. The CDR3 consists of 15 residues. V trimming: 1 base; J trimming: 5 bases; junction bases outside the gene matches: 3. Germline lookup yields CDR1 SGHAT and CDR2 FQNNGV. The CDR3 is CASSLGGQGNEKLFF. The CDR3 DNA is TGTGCCAGCAGCTTAGGTGGACAGGGCAATGAAAAACTGTTTTTT.

This clone was detected a few times. The V and J genes are TRBV27 and TRBJ1-2; the D is unclear. Trimming removed 9 bases at V and 8 bases at J, with 7 bases between. The CDR3 contains 9 residues. From germline, CDR1 is MNHEY and CDR2 SMNVEV (reference sequence). The CDR3 is CARTGGYTF. The CDR3 region has the DNA TGTGCCAGGACCGGCGGCTACACCTTC.